The TCR beta chain described here comes from a study of blood T cell repertoires in COVID-19. Study details: The study drew acute and convalescent COVID-19 samples from the United States, Italy and Spain. PBMCs, B-cell-depleted T cells, or T cells provided the cDNA or gDNA that made up the material.

The junction had 11 bases not matched to a gene; V was cut back by 4 bases and J by 3 bases. The CDR3 totals 18 residues. Authors' processing steps: It was from reference gene primer amplification that nucleated cell counts were estimated. Sequenced by immunoSEQ multiplex PCR; TCRdb stores in-frame clones only, minus some. V, J and clone size were drawn from that table, and D and trimming were deduced from the DNA. The sample lists about 120,000 clones, roughly 79% occurring once. This clone was observed many times. The sequencing sample was made of peripheral blood. The chain recombines TRBV5-3 with TRBJ1-5; 12 bases are shared with TRBD1. TRBV5-3 is known as an ORF, though its function is uncertain. This clonotype was sampled from a man in his 70s with acute or convalescent COVID-19. Here the CDR3 reads CARSVHRDRGHYNQPQHF. The CDR3 bases are TGTGCCAGAAGCGTCCACCGGGACAGGGGGCACTACAATCAGCCCCAGCATTTT.